This TCR beta chain was recovered during a study of shared clonotypes between healthy human individuals. Study background: Per donor, three plates held CD4 naive cells, three held CD4 memory, two held CD8 naive and one held CD8 memory.

Findings of the study overall: Some clonotypes were shared by all four sorted-subset donors, while others were not shared. The non-shared ones had lower generation probabilities than the shared ones.

An assay was performed, and its level was deep. Using immunoSEQ multiplex PCR, the repertoire was profiled, and TCRdb retains in-frame clones only, with some absent. The table lists approximately 2,000,000 clones, about 93% of them singletons. A word on this clone: Its antigen is undetermined.

Germline V lookup: CDR1 MGHRA, CDR2 YSYEKL. This CDR3 is 17 amino acids long. Trimming removed 0 bases at V and 3 bases at J, with 15 bases between. Naive CD8 cells, CD45RO-negative and positively selected for CCR7, excluded terminally differentiated effector memory CD45RA+ cells. The chain joins TRBV4-1 to TRBJ2-1; D ambiguous. This clonotype was sampled from a young man in good health. Some clones in this sample may be carry-over from other donors' samples. Sequencing was carried out using naive CD8+ T cells from PBMCs. The CDR3 bases are TGCGCCAGCAGCCAAGATGGTCAGCCAGGAAGCTACAATGAGCAGTTCTTC. As protein: CASSQDGQPGSYNEQFF.